The TCR beta chain described here comes from a study of early T cells in non-severe SARS-CoV-2 infection. Study outcomes and limitations: Private and CD4 specificities were missed by VDJdb matching, skewed to anti-spike CD8.

TCRdb redid the calling of the 5' RACE reads with MiXCR, one entry per CDR3 protein. The profile shows 75,000 or so distinct CDR3 sequences, approximately 10% of them singletons. This clonotype has just a few counts. The antigen is unknown. Deletions cut 2 bases from V and 3 bases from J, with 19 bases between. The CDR3 sequence is 17 residues long. Germline V gene sequence: CDR1 MNHEY, CDR2 SMNVEV (reference sequence). Sample: whole blood, taken at baseline. The receptor was isolated from an adult who was a healthcare worker with PCR-confirmed SARS-CoV-2 infection or an uninfected control (not recorded which). The gene calls are TRBV27 and TRBJ1-2; a possible D gene is TRBD1 (5 bases). In DNA form, the CDR3 reads TGTGCCAGCAGTTTAGTTGGGTCAGGGAATCGTGACTATGGCTACACCTTC. The encoded protein is CASSLVGSGNRDYGYTF.